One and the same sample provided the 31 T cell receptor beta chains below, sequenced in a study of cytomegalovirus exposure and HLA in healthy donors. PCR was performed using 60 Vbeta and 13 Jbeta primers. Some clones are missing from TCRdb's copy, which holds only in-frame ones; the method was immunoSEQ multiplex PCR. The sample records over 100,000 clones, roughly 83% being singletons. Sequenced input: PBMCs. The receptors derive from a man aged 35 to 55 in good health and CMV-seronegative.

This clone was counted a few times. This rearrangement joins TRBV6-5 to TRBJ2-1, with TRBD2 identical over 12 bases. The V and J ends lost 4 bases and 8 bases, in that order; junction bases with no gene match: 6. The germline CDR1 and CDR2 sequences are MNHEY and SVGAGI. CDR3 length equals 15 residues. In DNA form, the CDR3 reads TGTGCCAGCAGTTCCCCTAGCGGGAGGGCCGATGAGCAGTTCTTC. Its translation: CASSSPSGRADEQFF.

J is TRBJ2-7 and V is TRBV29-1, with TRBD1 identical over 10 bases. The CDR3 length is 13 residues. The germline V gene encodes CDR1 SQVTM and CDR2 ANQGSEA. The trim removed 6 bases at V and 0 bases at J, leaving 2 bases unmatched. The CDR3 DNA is TGCAGCGTGGGGACAGGGGTCTCCTACGAGCAGTACTTC. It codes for CSVGTGVSYEQYF.

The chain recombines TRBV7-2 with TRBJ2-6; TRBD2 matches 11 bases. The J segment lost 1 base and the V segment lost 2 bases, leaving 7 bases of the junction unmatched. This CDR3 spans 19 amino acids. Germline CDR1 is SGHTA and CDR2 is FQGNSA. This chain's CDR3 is CASSLTPRTSGSGANVLTF. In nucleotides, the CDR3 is TGTGCCAGCAGCTTAACTCCCAGGACTAGCGGGTCTGGGGCCAACGTCCTGACTTTC.

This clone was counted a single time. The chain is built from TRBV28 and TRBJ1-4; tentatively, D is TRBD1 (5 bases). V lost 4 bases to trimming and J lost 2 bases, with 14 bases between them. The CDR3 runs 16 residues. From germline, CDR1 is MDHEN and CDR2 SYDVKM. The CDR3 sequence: CASSSLPGPTNEKLFF. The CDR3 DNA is TGTGCCAGCAGTTCCCTGCCAGGGCCCACTAATGAAAAACTGTTTTTT.

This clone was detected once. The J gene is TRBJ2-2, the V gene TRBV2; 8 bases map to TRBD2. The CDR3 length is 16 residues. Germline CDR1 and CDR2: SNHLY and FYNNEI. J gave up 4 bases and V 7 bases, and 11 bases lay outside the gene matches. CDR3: CASNSGGVMFTGELFF. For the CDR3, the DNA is TGTGCCAGCAATTCCGGGGGGGTTATGTTCACCGGGGAGCTGTTTTTT.

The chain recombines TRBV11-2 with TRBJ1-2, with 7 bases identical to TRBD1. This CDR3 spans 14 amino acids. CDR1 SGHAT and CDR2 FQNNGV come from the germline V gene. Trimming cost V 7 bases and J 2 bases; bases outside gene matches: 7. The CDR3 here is CASTQDRVNYGYTF. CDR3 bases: TGTGCCAGCACCCAAGACAGGGTAAACTATGGCTACACCTTC.

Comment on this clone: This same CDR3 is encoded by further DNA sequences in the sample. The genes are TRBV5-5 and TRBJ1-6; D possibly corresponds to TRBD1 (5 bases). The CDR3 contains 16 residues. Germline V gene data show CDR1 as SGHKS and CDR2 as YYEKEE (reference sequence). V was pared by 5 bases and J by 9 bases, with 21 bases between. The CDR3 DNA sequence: TGTGCCAGCAGTTCCGCGGGGGGGGTGTCAGTTTCACCCCTCCACTTT. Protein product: CASSSAGGVSVSPLHF.

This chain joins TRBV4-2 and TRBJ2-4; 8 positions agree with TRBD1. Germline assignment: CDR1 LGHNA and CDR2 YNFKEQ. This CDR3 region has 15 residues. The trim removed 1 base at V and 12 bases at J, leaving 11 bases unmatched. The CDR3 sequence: CASSQVRAGGGYQYF. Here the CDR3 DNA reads TGTGCCAGCAGCCAAGTTCGGGCAGGGGGCGGCTATCAGTACTTC.

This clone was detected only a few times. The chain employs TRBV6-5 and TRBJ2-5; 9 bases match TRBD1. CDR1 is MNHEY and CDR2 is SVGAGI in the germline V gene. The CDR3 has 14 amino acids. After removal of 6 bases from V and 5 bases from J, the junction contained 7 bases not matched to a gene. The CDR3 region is CASRTGGLGETQYF. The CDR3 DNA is TGTGCCAGCAGGACAGGGGGGCTGGGGGAGACCCAGTACTTC.

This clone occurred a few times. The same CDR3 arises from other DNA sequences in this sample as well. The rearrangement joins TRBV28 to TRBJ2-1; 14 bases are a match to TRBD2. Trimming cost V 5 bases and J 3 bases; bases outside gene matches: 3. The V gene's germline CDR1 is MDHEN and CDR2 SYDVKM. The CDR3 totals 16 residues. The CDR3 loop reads CASSLGLAGVYNEQFF. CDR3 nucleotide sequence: TGTGCCAGCAGTCTGGGACTAGCGGGGGTCTACAATGAGCAGTTCTTC.

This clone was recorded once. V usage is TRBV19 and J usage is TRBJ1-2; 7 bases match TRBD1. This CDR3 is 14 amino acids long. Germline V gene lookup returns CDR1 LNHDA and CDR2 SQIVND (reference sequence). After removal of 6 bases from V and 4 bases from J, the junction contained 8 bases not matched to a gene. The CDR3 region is CASSNSRDSYGYTF. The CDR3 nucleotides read TGTGCCAGTAGCAACTCCCGGGACAGCTATGGCTACACCTTC.

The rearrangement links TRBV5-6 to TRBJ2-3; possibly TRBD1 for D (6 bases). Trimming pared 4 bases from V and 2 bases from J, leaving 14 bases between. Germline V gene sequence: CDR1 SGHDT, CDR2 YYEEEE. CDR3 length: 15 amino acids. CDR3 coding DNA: TGTGCCAGCAGCATGGGACAAGGGGACACAGATACGCAGTATTTT. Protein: CASSMGQGDTDTQYF.

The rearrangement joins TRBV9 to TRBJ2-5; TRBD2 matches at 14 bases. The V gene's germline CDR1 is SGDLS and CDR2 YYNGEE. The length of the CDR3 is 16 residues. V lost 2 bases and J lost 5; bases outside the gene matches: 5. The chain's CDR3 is CASSVTSGGEWETQYF. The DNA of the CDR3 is TGTGCCAGCAGCGTGACTAGCGGGGGGGAGTGGGAGACCCAGTACTTC.

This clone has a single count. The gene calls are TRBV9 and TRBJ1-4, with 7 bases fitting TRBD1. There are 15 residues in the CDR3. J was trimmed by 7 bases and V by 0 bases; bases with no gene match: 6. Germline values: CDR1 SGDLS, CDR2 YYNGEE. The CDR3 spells CASSVGGQVGEKLFF. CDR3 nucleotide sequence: TGTGCCAGCAGCGTAGGTGGACAGGTCGGTGAAAAACTGTTTTTT.

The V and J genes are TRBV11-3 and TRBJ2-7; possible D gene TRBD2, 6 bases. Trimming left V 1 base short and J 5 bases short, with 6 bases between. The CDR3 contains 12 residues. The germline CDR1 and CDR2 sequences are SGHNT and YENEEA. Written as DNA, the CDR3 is TGTGCCAGCAGCTTAGGGACTAACGAGCAGTACTTC. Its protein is CASSLGTNEQYF.

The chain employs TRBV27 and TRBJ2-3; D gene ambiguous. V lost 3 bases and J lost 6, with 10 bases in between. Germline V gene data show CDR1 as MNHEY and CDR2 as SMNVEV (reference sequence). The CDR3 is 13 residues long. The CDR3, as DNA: TGTGCCAGCAGTTTCCTAGTGGAGGATACGCAGTATTTT. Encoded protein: CASSFLVEDTQYF.

The CDR3: CASSFRGRIADGYTF. The CDR3 DNA is TGTGCCAGTAGCTTCAGGGGGCGTATAGCGGATGGCTACACCTTC. The chain has TRBV19 and TRBJ1-2; 8 nucleotides agree with TRBD1. The germline gives CDR1 LNHDA, CDR2 SQIVND (reference sequence). The CDR3 covers 15 residues. J gave up 6 bases and V 6 bases, and 12 bases lay outside the gene matches.

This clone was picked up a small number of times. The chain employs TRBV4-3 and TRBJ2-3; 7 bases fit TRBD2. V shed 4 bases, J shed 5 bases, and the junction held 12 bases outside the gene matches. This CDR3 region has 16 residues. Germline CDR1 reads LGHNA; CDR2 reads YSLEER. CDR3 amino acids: CASSLETGREGDTQYF. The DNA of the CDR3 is TGCGCCAGCAGCCTAGAAACTGGCAGGGAGGGAGATACGCAGTATTTT.

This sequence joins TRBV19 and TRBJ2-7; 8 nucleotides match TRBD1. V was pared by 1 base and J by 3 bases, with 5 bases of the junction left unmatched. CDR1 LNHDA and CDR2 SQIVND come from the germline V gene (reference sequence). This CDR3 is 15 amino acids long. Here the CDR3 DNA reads TGTGCCAGTAGTATAGGGGGAGGACAGGGCTACGAGCAGTACTTC. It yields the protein CASSIGGGQGYEQYF.

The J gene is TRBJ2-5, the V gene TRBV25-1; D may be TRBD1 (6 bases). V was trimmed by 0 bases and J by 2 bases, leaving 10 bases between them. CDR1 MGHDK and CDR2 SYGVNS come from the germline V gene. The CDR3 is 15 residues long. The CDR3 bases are TGTGCCAGCAGTGAATATCATGGACAGCAAGAGACCCAGTACTTC. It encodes CASSEYHGQQETQYF.

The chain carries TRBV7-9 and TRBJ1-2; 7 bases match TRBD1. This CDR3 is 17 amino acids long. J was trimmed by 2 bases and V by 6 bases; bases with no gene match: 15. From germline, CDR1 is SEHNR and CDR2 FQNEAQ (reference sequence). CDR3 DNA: TGTGCCAGCAGTTATGACAGGGTGGGAACTGGCAACTATGGCTACACCTTC. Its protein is CASSYDRVGTGNYGYTF.

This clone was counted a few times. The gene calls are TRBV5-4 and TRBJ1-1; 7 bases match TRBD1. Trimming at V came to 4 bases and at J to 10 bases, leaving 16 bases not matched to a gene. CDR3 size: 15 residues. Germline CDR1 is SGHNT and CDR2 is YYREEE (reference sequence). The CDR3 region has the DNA TGTGCCAGCAGCCTAAGGGATCAACAGGGGCGACGAGCTTTCTTT. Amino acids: CASSLRDQQGRRAFF.

The CDR3 region has the DNA TGTGCCAGCTCACCCTGGACAGTTAACTACAATGAGCAGTTCTTC. This codes for CASSPWTVNYNEQFF. This chain links TRBV18 with TRBJ2-1, with D possibly matching TRBD1 (6 bases). This CDR3 has 15 amino acids. V was pared by 3 bases and J by 3 bases, with 12 bases between. Germline CDR1 is KGHSH and CDR2 is LQKENI.

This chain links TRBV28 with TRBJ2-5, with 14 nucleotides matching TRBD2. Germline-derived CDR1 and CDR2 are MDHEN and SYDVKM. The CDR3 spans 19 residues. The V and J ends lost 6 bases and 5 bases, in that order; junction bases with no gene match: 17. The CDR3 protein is CASSQRGLAGGPVMETQYF. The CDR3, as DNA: TGTGCCAGCAGCCAACGCGGACTAGCGGGGGGCCCTGTGATGGAGACCCAGTACTTC.

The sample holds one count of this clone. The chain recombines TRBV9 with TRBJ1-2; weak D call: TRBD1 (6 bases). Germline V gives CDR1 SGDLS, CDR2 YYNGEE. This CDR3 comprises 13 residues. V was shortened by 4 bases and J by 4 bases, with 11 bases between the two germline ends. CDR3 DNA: TGTGCCAGCAGCTTCGGACAGACCTATGGCTACACCTTC. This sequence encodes CASSFGQTYGYTF. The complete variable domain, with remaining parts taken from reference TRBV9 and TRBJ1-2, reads DSGVTQTPKHLITATGQRVTLRCSPRSGDLSVYWYQQSLDQGLQFLIQYYNGEERAKGNILERFSAQQFPDLHSELNLSSLELGDSALYFCASSFGQTYGYTFGSGTRLTVV.

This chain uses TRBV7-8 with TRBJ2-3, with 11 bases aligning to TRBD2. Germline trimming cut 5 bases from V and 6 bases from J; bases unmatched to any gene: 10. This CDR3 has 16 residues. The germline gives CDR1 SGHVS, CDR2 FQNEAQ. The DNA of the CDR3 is TGTGCCAGCAGCACTACGCTAGCGGGAGGACCCGATACGCAGTATTTT. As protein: CASSTTLAGGPDTQYF.

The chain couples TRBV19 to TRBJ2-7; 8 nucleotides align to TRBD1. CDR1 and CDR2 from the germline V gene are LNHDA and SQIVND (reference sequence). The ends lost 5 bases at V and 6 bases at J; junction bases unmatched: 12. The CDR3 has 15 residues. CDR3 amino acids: CASSGRQGAIGEQYF. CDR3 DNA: TGTGCCAGTAGTGGTAGGCAGGGGGCCATCGGCGAGCAGTACTTC.

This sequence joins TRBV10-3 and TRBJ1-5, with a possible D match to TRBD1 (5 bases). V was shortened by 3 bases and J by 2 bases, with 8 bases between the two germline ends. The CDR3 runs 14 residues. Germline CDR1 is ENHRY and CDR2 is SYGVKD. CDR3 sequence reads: CAISDGGGNQPQHF. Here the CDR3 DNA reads TGTGCCATCAGTGACGGGGGTGGCAATCAGCCCCAGCATTTT.

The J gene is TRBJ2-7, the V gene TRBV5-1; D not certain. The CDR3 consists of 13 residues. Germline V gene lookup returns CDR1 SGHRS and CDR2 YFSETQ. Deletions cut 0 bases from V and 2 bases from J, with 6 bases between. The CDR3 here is CASSLEQPYEQYF. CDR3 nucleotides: TGCGCCAGCAGCTTGGAACAGCCCTACGAGCAGTACTTC.

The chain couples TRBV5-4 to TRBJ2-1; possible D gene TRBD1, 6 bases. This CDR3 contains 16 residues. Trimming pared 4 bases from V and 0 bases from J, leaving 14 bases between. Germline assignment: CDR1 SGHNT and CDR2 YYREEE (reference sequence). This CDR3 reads CASSHRVTGSYNEQFF. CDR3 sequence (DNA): TGTGCCAGCAGCCACAGGGTAACGGGCTCCTACAATGAGCAGTTCTTC.

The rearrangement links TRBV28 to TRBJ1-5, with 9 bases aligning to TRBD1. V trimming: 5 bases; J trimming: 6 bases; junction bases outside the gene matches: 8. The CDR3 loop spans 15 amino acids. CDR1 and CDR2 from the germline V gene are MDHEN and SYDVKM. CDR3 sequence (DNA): TGTGCCAGCAGTGCTCCCGGGACAGGGACTCAGCCCCAGCATTTT. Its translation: CASSAPGTGTQPQHF. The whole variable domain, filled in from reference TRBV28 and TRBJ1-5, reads DVKVTQSSRYLVKRTGEKVFLECVQDMDHENMFWYRQDPGLGLRLIYFSYDVKMKEKGDIPEGYSVSREKKERFSLILESASTNQTSMYLCASSAPGTGTQPQHFGDGTRLSIL.